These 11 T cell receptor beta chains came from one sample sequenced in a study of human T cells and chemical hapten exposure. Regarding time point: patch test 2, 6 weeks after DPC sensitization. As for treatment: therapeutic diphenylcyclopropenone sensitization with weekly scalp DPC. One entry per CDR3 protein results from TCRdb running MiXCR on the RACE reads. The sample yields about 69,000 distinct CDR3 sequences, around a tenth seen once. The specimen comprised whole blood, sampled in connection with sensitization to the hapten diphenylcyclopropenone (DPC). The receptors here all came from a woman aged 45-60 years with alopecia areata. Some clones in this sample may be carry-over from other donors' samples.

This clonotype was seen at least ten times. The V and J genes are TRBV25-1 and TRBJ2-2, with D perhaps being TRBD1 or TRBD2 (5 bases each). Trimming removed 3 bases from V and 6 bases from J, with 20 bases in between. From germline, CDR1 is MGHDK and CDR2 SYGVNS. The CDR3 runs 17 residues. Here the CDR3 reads CASSDDRFSGGAGELFF. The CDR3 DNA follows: TGTGCCAGCAGTGATGACCGTTTCTCTGGGGGAGCCGGGGAGCTGTTTTTT. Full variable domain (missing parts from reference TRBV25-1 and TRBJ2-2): EADIYQTPRYLVIGTGKKITLECSQTMGHDKMYWYQQDPGMELHLIHYSYGVNSTEKGDLSSESTVSRIRTEHFPLTLESARPSHTSQYLCASSDDRFSGGAGELFFGEGSRLTVL.

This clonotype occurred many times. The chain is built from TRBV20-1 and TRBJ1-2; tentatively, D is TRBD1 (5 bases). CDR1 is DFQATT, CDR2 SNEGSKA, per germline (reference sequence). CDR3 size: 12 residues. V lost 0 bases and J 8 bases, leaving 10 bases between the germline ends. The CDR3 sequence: CSAREGARGYTF. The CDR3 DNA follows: TGCAGTGCTAGAGAAGGGGCTCGCGGCTACACCTTC.

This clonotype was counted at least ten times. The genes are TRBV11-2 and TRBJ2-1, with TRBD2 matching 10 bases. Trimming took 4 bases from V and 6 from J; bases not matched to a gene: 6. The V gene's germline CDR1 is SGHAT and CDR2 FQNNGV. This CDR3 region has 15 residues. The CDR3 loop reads CASSSEREGANEQFF. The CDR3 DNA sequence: TGTGCCAGCAGCTCAGAGCGGGAGGGTGCCAATGAGCAGTTCTTC.

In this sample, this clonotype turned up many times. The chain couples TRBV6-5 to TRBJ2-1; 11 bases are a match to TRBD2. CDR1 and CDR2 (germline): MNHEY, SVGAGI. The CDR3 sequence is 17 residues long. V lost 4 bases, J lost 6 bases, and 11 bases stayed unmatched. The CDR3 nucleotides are TGTGCCAGCAGTTCACTAGCGGGAGTGTTTGGGGGCAATGAGCAGTTCTTC. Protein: CASSSLAGVFGGNEQFF.

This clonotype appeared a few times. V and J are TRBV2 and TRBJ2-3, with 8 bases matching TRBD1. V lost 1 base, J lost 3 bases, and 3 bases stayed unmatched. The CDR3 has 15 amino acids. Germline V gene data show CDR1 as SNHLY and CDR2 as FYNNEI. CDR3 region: CASSEGTGPTDTQYF. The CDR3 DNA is TGTGCCAGCAGTGAAGGGACAGGGCCAACAGATACGCAGTATTTT.

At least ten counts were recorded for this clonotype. The CDR3 DNA reads TGCGCCAGCAGCTTGCCTGACAGGAGGAACACTGAAGCTTTCTTT. Amino acids: CASSLPDRRNTEAFF. The chain carries TRBV5-1 and TRBJ1-1; perhaps TRBD1 as D (6 bases). V was trimmed by 1 base and J by 1 base, leaving 11 bases between them. Per germline, CDR1 SGHRS and CDR2 YFSETQ. The length of the CDR3 is 15 residues.

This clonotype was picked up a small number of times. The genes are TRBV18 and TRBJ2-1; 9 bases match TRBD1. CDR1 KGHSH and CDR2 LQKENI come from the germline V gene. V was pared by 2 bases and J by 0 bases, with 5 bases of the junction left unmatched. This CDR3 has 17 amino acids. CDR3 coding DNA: TGTGCCAGCTCACCAACCGGGACAGGGAGCTCCTACAATGAGCAGTTCTTC. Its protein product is CASSPTGTGSSYNEQFF.

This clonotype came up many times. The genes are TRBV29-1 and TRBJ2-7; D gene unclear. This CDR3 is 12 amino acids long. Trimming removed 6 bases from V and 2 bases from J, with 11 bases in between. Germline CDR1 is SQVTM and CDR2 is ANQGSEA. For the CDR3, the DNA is TGCAGCGTAAATCAAGGGCCCTACGAGCAGTACTTC. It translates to CSVNQGPYEQYF.

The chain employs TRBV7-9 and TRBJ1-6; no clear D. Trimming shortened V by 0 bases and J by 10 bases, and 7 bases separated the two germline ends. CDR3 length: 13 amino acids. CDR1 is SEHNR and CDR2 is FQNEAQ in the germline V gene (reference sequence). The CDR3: CASSLAVGSPLHF. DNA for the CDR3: TGTGCCAGCAGCTTAGCCGTCGGGTCACCCCTCCACTTT.

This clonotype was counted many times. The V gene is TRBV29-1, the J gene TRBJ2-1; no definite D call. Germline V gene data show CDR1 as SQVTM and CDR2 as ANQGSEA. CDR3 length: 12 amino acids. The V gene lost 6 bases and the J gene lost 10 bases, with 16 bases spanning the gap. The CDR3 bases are TGCAGCGTAGCCGACGGTAGCAGGGAGCAGTTCTTC. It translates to CSVADGSREQFF.

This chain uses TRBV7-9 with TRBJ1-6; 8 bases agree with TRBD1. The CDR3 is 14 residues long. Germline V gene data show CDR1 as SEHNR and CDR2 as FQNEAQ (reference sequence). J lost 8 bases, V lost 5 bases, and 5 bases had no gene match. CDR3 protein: CASSRGTGYSPLHF. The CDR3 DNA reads TGTGCCAGCAGCCGTGGGACAGGATATTCACCCCTCCACTTT.